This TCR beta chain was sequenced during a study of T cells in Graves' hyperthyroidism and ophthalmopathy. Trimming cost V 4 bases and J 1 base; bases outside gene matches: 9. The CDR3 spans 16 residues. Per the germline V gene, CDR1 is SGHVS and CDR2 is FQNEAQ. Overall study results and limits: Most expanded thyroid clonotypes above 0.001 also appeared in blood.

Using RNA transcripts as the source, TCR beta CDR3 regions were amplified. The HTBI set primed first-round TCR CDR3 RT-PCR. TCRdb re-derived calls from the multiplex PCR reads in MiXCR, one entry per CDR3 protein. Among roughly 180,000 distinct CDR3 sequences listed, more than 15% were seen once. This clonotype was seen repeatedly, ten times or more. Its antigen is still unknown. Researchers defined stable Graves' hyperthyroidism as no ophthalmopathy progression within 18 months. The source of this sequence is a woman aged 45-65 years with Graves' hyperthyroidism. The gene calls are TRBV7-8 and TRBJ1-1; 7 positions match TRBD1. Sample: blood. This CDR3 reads CASSWTGPGGNTEAFF. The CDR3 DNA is TGTGCCAGCAGCTGGACAGGCCCCGGAGGGAACACTGAAGCTTTCTTT.